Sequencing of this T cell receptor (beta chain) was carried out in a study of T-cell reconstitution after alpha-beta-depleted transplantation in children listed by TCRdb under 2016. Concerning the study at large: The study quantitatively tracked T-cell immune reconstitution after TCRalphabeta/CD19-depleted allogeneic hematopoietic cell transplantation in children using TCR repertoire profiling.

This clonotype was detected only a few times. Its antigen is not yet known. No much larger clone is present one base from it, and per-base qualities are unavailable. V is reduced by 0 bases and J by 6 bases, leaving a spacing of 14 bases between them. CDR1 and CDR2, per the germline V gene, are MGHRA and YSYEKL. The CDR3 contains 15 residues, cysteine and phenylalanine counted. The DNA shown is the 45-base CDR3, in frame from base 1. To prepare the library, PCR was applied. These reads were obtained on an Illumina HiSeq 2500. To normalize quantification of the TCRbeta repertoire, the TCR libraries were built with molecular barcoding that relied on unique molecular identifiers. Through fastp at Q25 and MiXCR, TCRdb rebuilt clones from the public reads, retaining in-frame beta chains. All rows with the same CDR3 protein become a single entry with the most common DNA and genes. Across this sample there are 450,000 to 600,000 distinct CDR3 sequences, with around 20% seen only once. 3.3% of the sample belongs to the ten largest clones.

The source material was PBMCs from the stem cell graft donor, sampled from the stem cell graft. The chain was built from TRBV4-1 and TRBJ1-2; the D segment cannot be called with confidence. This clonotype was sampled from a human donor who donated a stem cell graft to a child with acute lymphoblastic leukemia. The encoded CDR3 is CASSQDRVRTNGYTF. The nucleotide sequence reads TGCGCCAGCAGCCAAGATCGGGTCAGGACCAATGGCTACACCTTC.